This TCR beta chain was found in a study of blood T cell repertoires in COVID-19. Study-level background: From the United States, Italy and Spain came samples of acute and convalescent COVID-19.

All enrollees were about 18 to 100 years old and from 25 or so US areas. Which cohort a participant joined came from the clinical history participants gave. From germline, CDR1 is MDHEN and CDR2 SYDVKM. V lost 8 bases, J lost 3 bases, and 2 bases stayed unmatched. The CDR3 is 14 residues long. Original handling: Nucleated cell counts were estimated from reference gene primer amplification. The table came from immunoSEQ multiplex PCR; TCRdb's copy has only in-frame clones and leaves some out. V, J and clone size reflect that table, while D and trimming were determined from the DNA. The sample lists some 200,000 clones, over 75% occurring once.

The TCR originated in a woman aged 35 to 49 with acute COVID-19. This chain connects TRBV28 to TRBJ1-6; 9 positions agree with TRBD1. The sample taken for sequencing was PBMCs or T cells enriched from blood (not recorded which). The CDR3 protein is CASGDRDYNSPLHF. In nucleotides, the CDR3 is TGTGCCAGCGGGGACAGGGACTATAATTCACCCCTCCACTTT.